These 25 T cell receptor beta chains share one sample of origin, sequenced in a study of technical replicates of blood from a few donors. Clones were read by immunoSEQ multiplex PCR, and TCRdb kept only the in-frame ones, dropping some. Of 60,000 to 85,000 clones in the sample, 94% were seen once. Material for sequencing was T cells isolated from PBMCs. The source is a human donor in good health.

The chain combines TRBV6-5 with TRBJ2-1; 8 bases are a match to TRBD2. The J segment lost 6 bases and the V segment lost 7 bases, leaving 5 bases of the junction unmatched. Germline lookup yields CDR1 MNHEY and CDR2 SVGAGI. The CDR3 spans 13 residues. CDR3 protein: CASTYAGGNEQFF. DNA of the CDR3: TGTGCCAGCACCTATGCGGGGGGCAATGAGCAGTTCTTC.

This clone was picked up a small number of times. CDR3 in DNA: TGTGCCAGTAGCACCTTACTAGCGGCTAACGAGCAGTTCTTC. This sequence encodes CASSTLLAANEQFF. The chain joins TRBV19 to TRBJ2-1; 8 bases map to TRBD2. Germline values: CDR1 LNHDA, CDR2 SQIVND (reference sequence). V lost 6 bases, J lost 10 bases, and 11 bases stayed unmatched. The CDR3 consists of 14 residues.

The chain recombines TRBV6-6 with TRBJ1-1; D ambiguous. The CDR3 consists of 14 residues. Trimming removed 10 bases at V and 0 bases at J, with 15 bases between. Germline CDR1 reads MNHNY; CDR2 reads SVGAGI (reference sequence). CDR3 amino acids: CATIVGLMNTEAFF. The CDR3, as DNA: TGTGCCACCATAGTAGGACTGATGAACACTGAAGCTTTCTTT.

The chain links TRBV27 to TRBJ1-2, with D maybe TRBD1 (6 bases). V was clipped by 11 bases and J by 7 bases, with 23 bases between them. The V gene's germline CDR1 is MNHEY and CDR2 SMNVEV (reference sequence). The CDR3 covers 14 residues. CDR3 nucleotide sequence: TGTGCCTCGACCCCAGGGGAGAATCGCGGTGGCTACACCTTC. This gives the protein CASTPGENRGGYTF.

This sequence joins TRBV6-5 and TRBJ2-2, with TRBD2 matching 7 bases. Germline CDR1 and CDR2: MNHEY and SVGAGI. After removal of 3 bases from V and 4 bases from J, the junction contained 5 bases not matched to a gene. This CDR3 comprises 15 residues. DNA of the CDR3: TGTGCCAGCAGTTATGGACTAGAAGGCACCGGGGAGCTGTTTTTT. Amino acids: CASSYGLEGTGELFF.

The chain has TRBV6-1 and TRBJ2-7; D perhaps matches TRBD2 (7 bases). This CDR3 comprises 14 residues. V was shortened by 2 bases and J by 3 bases, with 11 bases between the two germline ends. Germline CDR1 MNHNS, CDR2 SASEGT. For the CDR3, the DNA is TGTGCCAGCAGTGAAAGGGGAGGGGGCTACGAGCAGTACTTC. The encoded protein is CASSERGGGYEQYF.

The gene calls are TRBV7-9 and TRBJ1-5; D is ambiguous. The V gene lost 10 bases and the J gene lost 3 bases, with 7 bases spanning the gap. The CDR3 has 11 residues. Looked up from germline, CDR1 is SEHNR and CDR2 is FQNEAQ (reference sequence). CDR3 in amino acids: CATGLNQPQHF. The CDR3 bases are TGTGCCACAGGTCTCAATCAGCCCCAGCATTTT. Filled out from reference TRBV7-9 and TRBJ1-5, the complete variable domain reads DTGVSQNPRHKITKRGQNVTFRCDPISEHNRLYWYRQTLGQGPEFLTYFQNEAQLEKSRLLSDRFSAERPKGSFSTLEIQRTEQGDSAMYLCATGLNQPQHFGDGTRLSIL.

The rearrangement links TRBV30 to TRBJ2-7, with D possibly TRBD2 on 6 matching bases. The CDR3 loop spans 14 amino acids. CDR1 and CDR2 from the germline V gene are GTSNPN and SVGIG (reference sequence). V lost 4 bases to trimming and J lost 3 bases, with 16 bases between them. The CDR3 here is CAWNWDFQVYEQYF. CDR3 coding DNA: TGTGCCTGGAATTGGGACTTTCAAGTCTACGAGCAGTACTTC. Based on the CDR3 plus reference TRBV30 and TRBJ2-7, the full variable domain is SQTIHQWPATLVQPVGSPLSLECTVEGTSNPNLYWYRQAAGRGLQLLFYSVGIGQISSEVPQNLSASRPQDRQFILSSKKLLLSDSGFYLCAWNWDFQVYEQYFGPGTRLTVT.

The chain carries TRBV6-5 and TRBJ1-4; maybe TRBD1 (6 bases). Germline V CDR1 and CDR2: MNHEY, SVGAGI. The CDR3 is 11 residues long. V was trimmed by 6 bases and J by 8 bases, leaving 7 bases between them. CDR3 loop: CASSQGEKLFF. The CDR3 DNA follows: TGTGCCAGCAGCCAGGGGGAAAAACTGTTTTTT.

The V gene is TRBV7-2, the J gene TRBJ2-2; TRBD2 matches 7 bases. The CDR3 length is 14 residues. Germline V gene data show CDR1 as SGHTA and CDR2 as FQGNSA. The trim removed 1 base at V and 5 bases at J, leaving 1 base unmatched. The CDR3 DNA follows: TGTGCCAGCAGCTTAGAGGGAGGGACCGGGGAGCTGTTTTTT. Amino acids: CASSLEGGTGELFF.

This sequence joins TRBV29-1 and TRBJ2-1; 7 bases are a match to TRBD1. Germline V CDR1 and CDR2: SQVTM, ANQGSEA. The junction had 4 bases not matched to a gene; V was cut back by 2 bases and J by 9 bases. The length of the CDR3 is 12 residues. For the CDR3, the DNA is TGCAGCGTTGAAAAGACAGGGCCTGAGCAGTTCTTC. Its protein product is CSVEKTGPEQFF.

V usage is TRBV29-1 and J usage is TRBJ2-7, with 8 nucleotides matching TRBD2. CDR1 SQVTM and CDR2 ANQGSEA come from the germline V gene. The trim removed 4 bases at V and 1 base at J, leaving 6 bases unmatched. The CDR3 is 14 amino acids. CDR3 protein: CSVVKREISYEQYF. DNA of the CDR3: TGCAGCGTTGTTAAGCGGGAGATATCCTACGAGCAGTACTTC.

The chain combines TRBV6-6 with TRBJ2-7, with D possibly matching TRBD1 (6 bases). V was pared by 6 bases and J by 3 bases, with 12 bases between. The CDR3 length is 13 residues. Germline V gene lookup returns CDR1 MNHNY and CDR2 SVGAGI (reference sequence). CDR3: CASSTGTSYEQYF. DNA for the CDR3: TGTGCCAGCAGCACCGGGACAAGCTACGAGCAGTACTTC.

The V call is TRBV5-1, the J call TRBJ2-5; D is undetermined. This CDR3 has 14 amino acids. Deletions cut 1 base from V and 3 bases from J, with 10 bases between. The V gene's germline CDR1 is SGHRS and CDR2 YFSETQ. Here the CDR3 reads CASSLNGDKETQYF. The CDR3 DNA is TGCGCCAGCAGCTTGAATGGCGACAAAGAGACCCAGTACTTC.

This clone has only one observation. J is TRBJ1-1 and V is TRBV6-6, with TRBD1 identical over 11 bases. V lost 5 bases, J lost 3 bases, and 2 bases stayed unmatched. Germline loops: CDR1 MNHNY, CDR2 SVGAGI (reference sequence). The length of the CDR3 is 14 residues. This CDR3 is CASSRTGGDTEAFF. CDR3 bases: TGTGCCAGCAGTAGGACAGGGGGCGACACTGAAGCTTTCTTT.

The chain combines TRBV6-5 with TRBJ1-2, with 7 bases identical to TRBD1. V dropped 6 bases and J dropped 4; count of bases not matched to a gene: 8. This CDR3 is 14 amino acids long. Germline-derived CDR1 and CDR2 are MNHEY and SVGAGI. For the CDR3, the DNA is TGTGCCAGCAGGACGACAGGGACCCCCTATGGCTACACCTTC. It codes for CASRTTGTPYGYTF.

CDR3 sequence: CASSLPETYEQYF. The CDR3 DNA is TGTGCCAGCAGTCTTCCAGAAACCTACGAGCAGTACTTC. The chain is built from TRBV27 and TRBJ2-7; D remains unclear. This CDR3 has 13 amino acids. CDR1 and CDR2 (germline): MNHEY, SMNVEV (reference sequence). V was trimmed by 5 bases and J by 2 bases, leaving 10 bases between them.

V and J are TRBV14 and TRBJ1-5, with D possibly matching TRBD1 (5 bases). This CDR3 has 13 amino acids. Germline-derived CDR1 and CDR2 are SGHDN and FVKESK. Trimming stripped 2 bases from V and 9 bases from J, with 11 bases between. Written as DNA, the CDR3 is TGTGCCAGCAGCCAACACCAGGGTACGCCCCAGCATTTT. Translation: CASSQHQGTPQHF.

This chain links TRBV28 with TRBJ2-3; D remains unclear. CDR1 MDHEN and CDR2 SYDVKM come from the germline V gene. CDR3 length: 13 amino acids. Trimming cost V 3 bases and J 1 base, with 5 bases left between them. CDR3 sequence (DNA): TGTGCCAGCAGTTTGGAGCGCACAGATACGCAGTATTTT. Its protein product is CASSLERTDTQYF.

This clone appeared a single time. This chain links TRBV5-6 with TRBJ2-5; D is unresolved. Germline loops: CDR1 SGHDT, CDR2 YYEEEE. V gave up 3 bases and J gave up 0 bases, with 6 bases separating them. This CDR3 contains 13 residues. As DNA, the CDR3 is TGTGCCAGCAGCTCGACTTACCAAGAGACCCAGTACTTC. Its translation is CASSSTYQETQYF.

The rearrangement joins TRBV2 to TRBJ2-7, with D perhaps matching TRBD1 (6 bases). CDR1 and CDR2 (germline): SNHLY, FYNNEI. The CDR3 is made up of 14 amino acids. The ends were cut back, 5 bases at V and 1 base at J, with 12 bases in the middle. CDR3 DNA: TGTGCCAGCAGTCGGGACACTTTTTCCTACGAGCAGTACTTC. It codes for CASSRDTFSYEQYF.

The V gene is TRBV19, the J gene TRBJ2-2; TRBD1 agrees at 9 bases. V trimming: 6 bases; J trimming: 7 bases; junction bases outside the gene matches: 12. This CDR3 spans 16 amino acids. The germline CDR1 and CDR2 sequences are LNHDA and SQIVND (reference sequence). This CDR3 reads CASRGNRGLNGGELFF. The CDR3 nucleotides read TGTGCCAGTAGGGGAAACAGGGGGCTAAACGGCGGGGAGCTGTTTTTT.

The rearrangement uses TRBV4-1 and TRBJ2-5, with D uncertain. V was cut by 3 bases and J by 4 bases, with 12 bases left in between. There are 14 residues in the CDR3. Germline V lookup: CDR1 MGHRA, CDR2 YSYEKL. CDR3 amino acids: CASSHNSARETQYF. CDR3 coding DNA: TGCGCCAGCAGCCACAACAGTGCGAGAGAGACCCAGTACTTC.

The rearrangement joins TRBV7-2 to TRBJ2-1, with TRBD2 identical over 8 bases. The V and J ends lost 1 base and 3 bases, in that order; junction bases with no gene match: 2. The V gene's germline CDR1 is SGHTA and CDR2 FQGNSA. This CDR3 contains 15 residues. The CDR3 spells CASSLGTSHYNEQFF. The CDR3 coding sequence is TGTGCCAGCAGCTTAGGGACTAGCCACTACAATGAGCAGTTCTTC.

CDR3 bases: TGCGCCAGCATCCCACAGGTATTGAGTCAGCCCCAGCATTTT. This translates into CASIPQVLSQPQHF. The chain is built from TRBV23-1 and TRBJ1-5; D possibly corresponds to TRBD1 (5 bases). TRBV23-1 is recorded as an ORF, its role being uncertain. CDR3 size: 14 residues. V lost 7 bases to trimming and J lost 6 bases, with 16 bases between them.